These T cell receptor beta chains were read from a single sample in a study of blood T cells in healthy people across ages. TCRdb independently ran MiXCR on the 5' RACE reads; one entry per CDR3 protein. Counted here are about 2 million distinct CDR3 sequences, roughly 49% occurring once; the ten biggest clones make up about 2.1%. The specimen sequenced was blood. Receptors originate from a woman in her forties in good health. The CDR3 runs from the conserved cysteine through the conserved F or W. The order of the fields is V gene, clone size, J gene, D gene, CDR3 DNA, CDR3 protein. The D gene is left open where the match is weak. The size field is filled for only some rows; it gives once, few, many or a size class.

TRBV6-5	.	TRBJ2-5	TRBD2	TGTGCCAGCACTGCGGGGGGCCCCGGGCAAGAGACCCAGTACTTC	CASTAGGPGQETQYF
TRBV7-9	.	TRBJ1-5	TRBD1	TGTGCCAGCAGAGTGGGACAGGGCCGGAGTCCAGATCAGCCCCAGCATTTT	CASRVGQGRSPDQPQHF
TRBV9	few	TRBJ2-5	TRBD2	TGTGCCAGCAGCGTACGGGGGGTTCTGGAGACCCAGTACTTC	CASSVRGVLETQYF
TRBV20-1	.	TRBJ2-7	TRBD1	TGCAGTGCTAGAGGGGGGATAGGCGACAGGGGAAGCGAGCAGTACTTC	CSARGGIGDRGSEQYF
TRBV4-1	.	TRBJ2-7	TRBD1	TGCGCCAGCAGCCAACCGGGACAGGGGTTCCTCGAGCAGTACTTC	CASSQPGQGFLEQYF
TRBV4-1	.	TRBJ2-5	.	TGCGCCAGCAGCCAGGGGTCTAGCCCGCAAGAGACCCAGTACTTC	CASSQGSSPQETQYF
TRBV10-3	few	TRBJ1-2	.	TGTGCCATCAGTGAGTGGTACAGGGAAGAACAAGGCTATGGCTACACCTTC	CAISEWYREEQGYGYTF
TRBV7-9	.	TRBJ2-2	.	TGTGCCAGCAGCTCCAGGGGAGGCGCGAACACCGGGGAGCTGTTTTTT	CASSSRGGANTGELFF
TRBV6-5	.	TRBJ1-2	.	TGTGCCAGCAGTTACGAGGCGGCTCATCTGAATGGCTACACCTTC	CASSYEAAHLNGYTF
TRBV27	few	TRBJ2-5	TRBD1	TGTGCCAGCAGTGACAGGGGCGCGGAGACCCAGTACTTC	CASSDRGAETQYF
TRBV7-2	few	TRBJ2-5	.	TGTGCCAGCAGCTTAGGTTTGCAGGGGCTCGAGACCCAGTACTTC	CASSLGLQGLETQYF
TRBV27	.	TRBJ1-4	.	TGTGCCAGCAGTAACAAGCCCCTGACAGCAACTAGTGAAAAACTGTTTTTT	CASSNKPLTATSEKLFF
TRBV29-1	few	TRBJ1-2	.	TGCAGCGTTGGACCAGAATGGGCAGCCCTTTCTGGCTACACCTTC	CSVGPEWAALSGYTF
TRBV2	few	TRBJ1-5	TRBD1	TGTGCCAGCAGGGGCGGGACAGGGCCTCAGCCCCAGCATTTT	CASRGGTGPQPQHF
TRBV6-1	.	TRBJ2-7	.	TGTGCCAGCAGTGAACCGGAATCCTACGAGCAGTACTTC	CASSEPESYEQYF
TRBV27	.	TRBJ2-5	.	TGTGCCCGCAGTTTTGGGGTAACGAGGGAGCAGTACTTC	CARSFGVTREQYF
TRBV20-1	few	TRBJ2-7	.	TGCAGTGCTAGAAGTCACAAACCCTACGAGCAGTACTTC	CSARSHKPYEQYF
TRBV7-9	.	TRBJ1-1	TRBD1	TGTGCCAGCAGCCCCTTGGGGACAGGCAAGAACACTGAAGCTTTCTTT	CASSPLGTGKNTEAFF
TRBV6-5	.	TRBJ1-2	TRBD1	TGTGCCAGCAAACTGACAGGGTTAGGTGGCTACACCTTC	CASKLTGLGGYTF
TRBV2	few	TRBJ2-1	TRBD2	TGTGCCAGCAGTCCGGGACTAGCGGGGGCCGGGGATGAGCAGTTCTTC	CASSPGLAGAGDEQFF
TRBV20-1	.	TRBJ2-5	TRBD1	TGCAGTGCCGTGTCGCAGACAGGGATGGAGACCCAGTACTTC	CSAVSQTGMETQYF
TRBV7-2	.	TRBJ2-5	.	TGTGCCAGCAGCCTTGAGGGGGGGGCAAACAATGAGCAGTACTTC	CASSLEGGANNEQYF
TRBV5-5	.	TRBJ1-4	.	TGTGCCAGCAGCGTGGAAGGGATGGTGAATGAAAAACTGTTTTTT	CASSVEGMVNEKLFF
TRBV28	few	TRBJ1-2	TRBD1	TGTGCCAGCAGTTTATCAACAGGGGCCCTCTATGGCTACACCTTC	CASSLSTGALYGYTF
TRBV6-1	few	TRBJ2-4	.	TGTGCCAGCACCTCAGATGGGCACAGGGTCCAGTTAGCCAAAAACATTCAGTACTTC	CASTSDGHRVQLAKNIQYF
TRBV5-1	.	TRBJ2-1	TRBD1	TGCGCCAGCAGCCGATTCGACAGGGACCACAATGAGCAGTTCTTC	CASSRFDRDHNEQFF
TRBV6-1	.	TRBJ2-3	.	TGTGCCAGCAGACCCGACTCCCGGAGTATGGCGCAGTATTTT	CASRPDSRSMAQYF
TRBV14	.	TRBJ2-5	.	TGTGCCAGCAGCCAACCCGGACAGCTGAGAGGAGAGACCCAGTACTTC	CASSQPGQLRGETQYF
TRBV24-1	.	TRBJ2-1	TRBD2	TGTGCCACCAGTGCCCTGGGGCGGGGGGGCCTGGATGAGCAGTTCTTC	CATSALGRGGLDEQFF
TRBV29-1	once	TRBJ1-2	.	TGCAGCGTTGGAGAGTTCCAGGACTACACCTTC	CSVGEFQDYTF
TRBV20-1	few	TRBJ2-1	.	TGCAGTGCCCTGGGTCATGAGCAGTTCTTC	CSALGHEQFF
TRBV20-1	once	TRBJ2-3	.	TGCAGTGCTAGGAATTTTCCCCGGATTACAGATACGCAGTATTTT	CSARNFPRITDTQYF
TRBV20-1	few	TRBJ2-1	TRBD2	TGCAGTGCTAGGCTAGCGGGGCAAGAATACAATGAGCAGTTCTTC	CSARLAGQEYNEQFF
TRBV28	.	TRBJ2-3	.	TGTGCCAGCAGTCTAGCTAACGGGAAGATTGGCACAGATACGCAGTATTTT	CASSLANGKIGTDTQYF
TRBV7-9	.	TRBJ1-2	.	TGTGCCAGCAGCTTTGCTGCGGGCGAAAACTATGGCTACACCTTC	CASSFAAGENYGYTF
TRBV27	.	TRBJ1-1	.	TGTGCCAGCAGTATAAGTATGAACCCTGAAGCTTTCTTT	CASSISMNPEAFF
TRBV29-1	few	TRBJ2-1	.	TGCAGCGTTTTGAGTCCCAGGGGCCCCTACAATGAGCAGTTCTTC	CSVLSPRGPYNEQFF
TRBV20-1	.	TRBJ2-5	TRBD2	TGCAGTGCTAGAGGGCCCACTAGCGCGGAGACCCAGTACTTC	CSARGPTSAETQYF
TRBV11-2	.	TRBJ1-5	TRBD1	TGTGCCAGCAGCTTAGAGGGACAGAGCAATCAGCCCCAGCATTTT	CASSLEGQSNQPQHF
TRBV28	.	TRBJ1-5	.	TGTGCCAGTAAGAGGGAGCGCGGCAATCAGCCCCAGCATTTT	CASKRERGNQPQHF
TRBV7-9	.	TRBJ2-5	.	TGTGCCAGCAGACCTTATCCGGGGAAAGAGACCCAGTACTTC	CASRPYPGKETQYF
TRBV20-1	.	TRBJ2-5	.	TGCAGTGCTACGGGCGGGGGCCCCCAAGAGACCCAGTACTTC	CSATGGGPQETQYF